This TCR beta chain was recovered during a study of response to subunit inactivated influenza vaccine. Germline CDR1 and CDR2: MDHEN and SYDVKM. The CDR3 runs to 18 residues. Trimming took 3 bases from V and 7 from J, leaving 26 bases between them. One entry per CDR3 protein results from TCRdb running MiXCR on the RT-PCR reads. The sample contains 450,000 to 600,000 distinct CDR3 sequences, roughly 7.9% of which appear only once. This chain joins TRBV28 and TRBJ2-3; either TRBD1 or TRBD2 may fit D (6 bases each). This clonotype was sampled from a man aged 45 to 75 who received an inactivated influenza vaccine. The sample consisted of PBMCs from blood, taken around 25 months after vaccination. CDR3 amino acids: CASSFPRNRGPAGYTQYF. The CDR3 DNA follows: TGTGCCAGCAGTTTTCCCCGTAACCGGGGGCCGGCGGGATATACGCAGTATTTT.